The sequence of this T cell receptor (beta chain) was determined in a study of cytomegalovirus exposure and HLA in healthy donors. Overall study: There were over 350 genotyped donors. Of these, 81% fell in the genetic ancestry cluster associated with self-reported Caucasian donors. Overall study findings and caveats: More clonal expansion characterized HLA-associated TCR beta chains than equally common others in a later analysis.

As concerns this clone: What it binds is unknown.

The PCR had 60 Vbeta and 13 Jbeta primers. Profiled with immunoSEQ multiplex PCR; TCRdb holds only in-frame clones, not every one. Of more than 150,000 clones listed, about 80% were seen once; the top ten hold about 0.63%. Material for sequencing was PBMCs. This receptor was identified in a boy under 18 in good health and CMV-seronegative.

CDR3: CASRYGTANSPLHF. Written as DNA, the CDR3 is TGCGCCAGCAGATACGGGACAGCGAATTCACCCCTCCACTTT. This sequence joins TRBV10-2 and TRBJ1-6; TRBD1 matches 7 bases. The CDR3 covers 14 residues. Germline V lookup: CDR1 WSHSY, CDR2 SAAADI. Trimming at V came to 6 bases and at J to 7 bases, leaving 6 bases not matched to a gene.